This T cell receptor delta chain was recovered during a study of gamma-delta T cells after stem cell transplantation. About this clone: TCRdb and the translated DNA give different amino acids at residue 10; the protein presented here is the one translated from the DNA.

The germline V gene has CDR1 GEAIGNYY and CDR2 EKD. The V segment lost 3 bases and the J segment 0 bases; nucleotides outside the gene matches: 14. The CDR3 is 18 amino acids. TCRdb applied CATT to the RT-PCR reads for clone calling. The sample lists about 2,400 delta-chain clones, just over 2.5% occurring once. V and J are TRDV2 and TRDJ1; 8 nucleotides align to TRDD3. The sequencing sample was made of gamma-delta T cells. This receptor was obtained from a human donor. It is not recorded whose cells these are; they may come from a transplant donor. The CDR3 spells CACDSIMGDAPDTDKLIF. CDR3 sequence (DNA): TGTGCCTGTGACTCGATAATGGGGGATGCGCCAGACACCGATAAACTCATCTTT.